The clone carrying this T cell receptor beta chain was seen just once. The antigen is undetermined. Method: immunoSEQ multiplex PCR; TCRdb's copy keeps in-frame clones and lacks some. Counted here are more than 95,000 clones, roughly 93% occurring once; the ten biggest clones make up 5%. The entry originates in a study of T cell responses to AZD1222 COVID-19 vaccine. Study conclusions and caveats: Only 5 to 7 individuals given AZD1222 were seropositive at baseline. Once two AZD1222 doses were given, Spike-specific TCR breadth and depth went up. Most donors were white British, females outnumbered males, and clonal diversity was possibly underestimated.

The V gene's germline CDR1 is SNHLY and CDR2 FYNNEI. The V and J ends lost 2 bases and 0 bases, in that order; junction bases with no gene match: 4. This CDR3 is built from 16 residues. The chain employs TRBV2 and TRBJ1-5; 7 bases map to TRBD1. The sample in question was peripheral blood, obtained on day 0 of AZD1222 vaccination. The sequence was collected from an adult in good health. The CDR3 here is CASSEPGQHSNQPQHF. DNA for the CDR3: TGTGCCAGCAGTGAACCGGGACAGCATAGCAATCAGCCCCAGCATTTT.